This TCR beta chain was sequenced in a study of cytomegalovirus exposure and HLA in healthy donors. Study-wide results and caveats: It was in a later analysis that TCR association rates were seen to vary by HLA locus, highest for DRB1 and lowest for HLA-C.

This clone has more than one count but fewer than ten. What it binds is unknown. The germline CDR1 and CDR2 sequences are SGHAT and FQNNGV. Trimming took 5 bases from V and 2 from J, leaving 14 bases between them. The CDR3 runs to 15 residues. PCR was performed using 60 Vbeta and 13 Jbeta primers. Using immunoSEQ multiplex PCR, the repertoire was profiled, and TCRdb retains in-frame clones only, with some absent. The sample shows about 120,000 clones, approximately 10% of them seen only once. The sample comprised PBMCs. This sequence was found in a woman between 18 and 29 years old in good health and CMV-seropositive. V usage is TRBV11-2 and J usage is TRBJ2-3, with TRBD2 as a possible D gene (6 bases). The CDR3 DNA is TGTGCCAGCAGCCCGGCCGGGGACTTCACAGATACGCAGTATTTT. As protein: CASSPAGDFTDTQYF. Looking up the rest from reference TRBV11-2 and TRBJ2-3 gives the full variable domain: EAGVAQSPRYKIIEKRQSVAFWCNPISGHATLYWYQQILGQGPKLLIQFQNNGVVDDSQLPKDRFSAERLKGVDSTLKIQPAKLEDSAVYLCASSPAGDFTDTQYFGPGTRLTVL.